Listed below are T cell receptor beta chains from one sample, sequenced in a study of CD8+ T cells in alopecia areata. Sequencing was performed with immunoSEQ multiplex PCR; in TCRdb, only in-frame clones are kept and a portion is missing. The sample holds approximately 300,000 clones, roughly 60% seen once. This specimen consisted of CD4+ T cells sorted from blood, obtained at week 24, from a patient treated with tofacitinib. The source of these receptors is a human donor with alopecia areata. Both conserved end residues are part of each CDR3. Fields, in order: D gene, J gene, V gene, CDR3 length, clone size, CDR3 DNA, CDR3 protein. A D gene is named only where the DNA matches it firmly. Some rows mark clone size as missing; the rest say once, few, many or name a class of expanded clone.

TRBD1 | TRBJ2-7 | TRBV5-1 | 14 | - | TGCGCCAGCAGCTTGGACGGACAGGGCTACGAGCAGTACTTC | CASSLDGQGYEQYF
- | TRBJ1-1 | TRBV5-1 | 16 | - | TGCGCCAGCAGCTTGGTTCCCAACGGGGTGGACACTGAAGCTTTCTTT | CASSLVPNGVDTEAFF
- | TRBJ2-3 | TRBV7-8 | 15 | - | TGTGCCAGCAGCTCGCAGCGGGCTGGCCCGGATACGCAGTATTTT | CASSSQRAGPDTQYF
- | TRBJ1-1 | TRBV29-1 | 11 | once | TGCAGCGTTTCCAACGGCGCTGAAGCTTTCTTT | CSVSNGAEAFF
- | TRBJ2-5 | TRBV27 | 15 | - | TGTGCCAGCAGTTTAAGGGGTAGCGGCGGAGAGACCCAGTACTTC | CASSLRGSGGETQYF
- | TRBJ2-5 | TRBV19 | 15 | - | TGTGCCAGTAGTATCACGGCCAGGGCCCCGGAGACCCAGTACTTC | CASSITARAPETQYF
TRBD1 | TRBJ2-7 | TRBV7-2 | 13 | - | TGTGCCAGCAGCCCCAGGGGGCAGGCCGAGCAGTACTTC | CASSPRGQAEQYF
- | TRBJ1-5 | TRBV19 | 13 | - | TGTGCCAGTAGTATGGGGCGGAATCAGCCCCAGCATTTT | CASSMGRNQPQHF
- | TRBJ2-4 | TRBV4-1 | 17 | few | TGCGCCAGCAGCCAAGACAGCGAGTTGCTACCCAAAAACATTCAGTACTTC | CASSQDSELLPKNIQYF
TRBD2 | TRBJ2-7 | TRBV7-9 | 16 | few | TGTGCCAGCAGCTTCCCCCCGGGGGGTCATCCCTACGAGCAGTACTTC | CASSFPPGGHPYEQYF
TRBD1 | TRBJ1-5 | TRBV7-9 | 17 | - | TGTGCCAGCAGCTTAGAGGTTGGGACAGGTTATAATCAGCCCCAGCATTTT | CASSLEVGTGYNQPQHF
TRBD1 | TRBJ1-1 | TRBV29-1 | 12 | - | TGCAGCGTTGAGGGACAGCACATTGAAGCTTTCTTT | CSVEGQHIEAFF
- | TRBJ1-1 | TRBV5-1 | 13 | - | TGCGCCAGCAGCTTGGGGGCAGACACTGAAGCTTTCTTT | CASSLGADTEAFF
- | TRBJ2-2 | TRBV4-1 | 13 | - | TGCGCCAGCAGCACCCTGAACACCGGGGAGCTGTTTTTT | CASSTLNTGELFF
TRBD1 | TRBJ2-1 | TRBV4-1 | 15 | - | TGCGCCAGCAGCCAAGAGGACAGGGGGCGAGGTGAGCAGTTCTTC | CASSQEDRGRGEQFF
- | TRBJ2-3 | TRBV2 | 13 | - | TGTGCCAGCTCATGGAGTCATGGAGATACGCAGTATTTT | CASSWSHGDTQYF
- | TRBJ2-2 | TRBV5-1 | 15 | - | TGCGCCAGCAGCTTGGCCCCGAGGGCAACCGGGGAGCTGTTTTTT | CASSLAPRATGELFF
- | TRBJ2-2 | TRBV2 | 12 | few | TGTGCCAGCAGCCGGGGTCTTAGGGAGCTGTTTTTT | CASSRGLRELFF
- | TRBJ2-2 | TRBV5-1 | 15 | - | TGCGCCAGCAGCTTTAGTGGGTTTGATACCGGGGAGCTGTTTTTT | CASSFSGFDTGELFF
- | TRBJ2-3 | TRBV29-1 | 12 | few | TGCAGCGTTAAAGGCTCGGAGGATACGCAGTATTTT | CSVKGSEDTQYF
TRBD1 | TRBJ2-2 | TRBV7-9 | 15 | - | TGTGCCAGCAGAATGGGACAGGGCAAAACCGGGGAGCTGTTTTTT | CASRMGQGKTGELFF
- | TRBJ2-5 | TRBV25-1 | 15 | once | TGTGCCAGCAGTGCGGTGGCGCTTGGGTGGGAGACCCAGTACTTC | CASSAVALGWETQYF
TRBD2 | TRBJ2-1 | TRBV2 | 15 | - | TGTGCCAGCAGCCCGCTAGCGGGCCTTCGGAATGAGCAGTTCTTC | CASSPLAGLRNEQFF
TRBD2 | TRBJ2-2 | TRBV29-1 | 13 | - | TGCAGCGTTGGGGGGACTAGCGGCGGGGAGCTGTTTTTT | CSVGGTSGGELFF
- | TRBJ1-2 | TRBV30 | 15 | few | TGTGCCTGGGGTAAGACAGGCCCCTCATGGGATGGCTACACCTTC | CAWGKTGPSWDGYTF
- | TRBJ2-7 | TRBV20-1 | 11 | - | TGCAGTGCTAGAGATCAGGCAGCGCAGTACTTC | CSARDQAAQYF
TRBD1 | TRBJ1-5 | TRBV30 | 14 | - | TGTGCCTGGACCGGGGGACAGCCTAATCAGCCCCAGCATTTT | CAWTGGQPNQPQHF
- | TRBJ1-5 | TRBV7-9 | 16 | once | TGTGCCAGCAGCCCCGCCGGGAGGGGGACGTATCAGCCCCAGCATTTT | CASSPAGRGTYQPQHF
- | TRBJ2-2 | TRBV29-1 | 14 | few | TGCAGCGTTGCGGACGGTGGATACACCGGGGAGCTGTTTTTT | CSVADGGYTGELFF
TRBD2 | TRBJ2-3 | TRBV23-1 | 18 | - | TGCGCCAGCAGTCAATCATATCGGCGGGAGAATAGCACAGATACGCAGTATTTT | CASSQSYRRENSTDTQYF
TRBD2 | TRBJ2-2 | TRBV2 | 16 | - | TGTGCCAGCAGCCCCTCGGGACTAGCGGACACCGGGGAGCTGTTTTTT | CASSPSGLADTGELFF
- | TRBJ1-1 | TRBV5-1 | 15 | - | TGCGCCAGCAGCTTGCAGGGTGCGGATCTCACTGAAGCTTTCTTT | CASSLQGADLTEAFF
- | TRBJ2-3 | TRBV28 | 12 | few | TGTGCCAGCAGTTTAAACCAGAATACGCAGTATTTT | CASSLNQNTQYF
TRBD1 | TRBJ2-3 | TRBV30 | 16 | - | TGTGCCTGGAGCGCTGGGGACAGCTCCTTCACAGATACGCAGTATTTT | CAWSAGDSSFTDTQYF
- | TRBJ2-5 | TRBV6-5 | 15 | - | TGTGCCAGCAGATCCCACGGGACAATGGAGGAGACCCAGTACTTC | CASRSHGTMEETQYF
- | TRBJ1-2 | TRBV5-6 | 18 | - | TGTGCCAGCAGCCATACCGGGAGGTCACGGGGCGCGGGCTATGGCTACACCTTC | CASSHTGRSRGAGYGYTF
- | TRBJ1-4 | TRBV9 | 12 | - | TGTGCCAGCAGCAGGGGGACTGAAAAACTGTTTTTT | CASSRGTEKLFF
- | TRBJ1-5 | TRBV6-6 | 13 | once | TGTGCCAGCAGTTCCAGGGGCAATCAGCCCCAGCATTTT | CASSSRGNQPQHF
- | TRBJ1-2 | TRBV30 | 12 | - | TGTGCCTGGAGTCCGGACCCCTACGGCTACACCTTC | CAWSPDPYGYTF
- | TRBJ2-2 | TRBV7-3 | 14 | - | TGTGCCAGCAGCTTAGCCGGGAACACCGGGGAGCTGTTTTTT | CASSLAGNTGELFF
- | TRBJ2-3 | TRBV25-1 | 14 | few | TGTGCCAGCAGTGAGGAGGGCGGCACAGATACGCAGTATTTT | CASSEEGGTDTQYF
- | TRBJ2-3 | TRBV7-8 | 16 | - | TGTGCCAGCAGCTTATATGGGGGCTCCCGCACAGATACGCAGTATTTT | CASSLYGGSRTDTQYF
TRBD1 | TRBJ2-7 | TRBV19 | 14 | - | TGTGCCAGTCAGCCGGGACAGGCGAGAGGAGAGCAGTACTTC | CASQPGQARGEQYF
- | TRBJ2-5 | TRBV4-1 | 14 | - | TGCGCCAGCAGCCAAGATTTGGGGAGAGAGACCCAGTACTTC | CASSQDLGRETQYF
- | TRBJ2-2 | TRBV5-1 | 16 | - | TGCGCCAGCAGCCCCGGCCAGGGCGCGAACACCGGGGAGCTGTTTTTT | CASSPGQGANTGELFF
TRBD1 | TRBJ1-3 | TRBV6-5 | 13 | - | TGTGCCAGCAGTACTACAGGGGGCAACACCATATATTTT | CASSTTGGNTIYF
- | TRBJ2-5 | TRBV5-4 | 14 | - | TGTGCCAGCAGCTTAGGGGGAAGGCAAGAGACCCAGTACTTC | CASSLGGRQETQYF
- | TRBJ2-7 | TRBV5-4 | 12 | - | TGTGCCAGCAGCTTGGATGGTTACGAGCAGTACTTC | CASSLDGYEQYF
TRBD2 | TRBJ2-1 | TRBV7-7 | 14 | few | TGTGCTAGCGCCACTAGCGGGGGGAACAATGAGCAGTTCTTC | CASATSGGNNEQFF
TRBD2 | TRBJ2-1 | TRBV9 | 15 | few | TGTGCCAGCAGCGCTAGCGGGACTACCTACAATGAGCAGTTCTTC | CASSASGTTYNEQFF
- | TRBJ1-2 | TRBV11-2 | 10 | few | TGTGCCAGCAGCGGTGACGGCTACACCTTC | CASSGDGYTF
- | TRBJ2-3 | TRBV2 | 14 | few | TGTGCCAGCAGTGAAGCGCTTCGGAGGGTTACGCAGTATTTT | CASSEALRRVTQYF
- | TRBJ2-2 | TRBV4-2 | 15 | few | TGTGCCAGCAGCCCCGGGACCAAGAACACCGGGGAGCTGTTTTTT | CASSPGTKNTGELFF
- | TRBJ2-5 | TRBV30 | 12 | - | TGTGCCTGGAGTAGGATCCAAGAGACCCAGTACTTC | CAWSRIQETQYF
- | TRBJ2-2 | TRBV5-1 | 14 | - | TGCGCCAGCAGCTTGGGGCCCCCTTCCGGGGAGCTGTTTTTT | CASSLGPPSGELFF
- | TRBJ1-1 | TRBV7-6 | 12 | many | TGTGCCTCCCTTGGCTGGGACACTGAAGCTTTCTTT | CASLGWDTEAFF
- | TRBJ2-5 | TRBV5-1 | 17 | - | TGCGCCAGCAGCCCCCGGCGGGGGCCCCCGGGCGTGGAGACCCAGTACTTC | CASSPRRGPPGVETQYF
- | TRBJ1-1 | TRBV30 | 12 | - | TGTGCCTGGAGTGTACGAGACGGTGAAGCTTTCTTT | CAWSVRDGEAFF
- | TRBJ2-5 | TRBV29-1 | 11 | few | TGCAGCACCGACACACAAGAGACCCAGTACTTC | CSTDTQETQYF
- | TRBJ2-7 | TRBV29-1 | 13 | - | TGCAGCGTCGGGACCTCGAGCTCCTACGAGCAGTACTTC | CSVGTSSSYEQYF